This TCR beta chain is from a study of beta chain features in type 1 diabetes. A word on this clone: An end of the junction does not agree with germline; a read error may underlie this.

Of the isolated RNA, all was reverse transcribed, and so the sequenced material was expressed TCRB transcripts. Repertoires were generated with immunoSEQ multiplex PCR, while TCRdb's copy carries only in-frame clones and drops some. The table shows under 200,000 clones, with approximately 9% occurring only once. The CDR3 is made up of 16 amino acids. Looked up from germline, CDR1 is SSHAT and CDR2 is FNYEAQ (reference sequence). Sequences were obtained from central memory CD4+ T cells from blood. The TCR comes from a woman aged 18-29 years in good health. J is TRBJ2-1 and V is TRBV7-7; 14 bases are a match to TRBD2. The CDR3 reads CASSTGTSGSYNEQFF. CDR3 nucleotides: TGTGCTAGCAGCACCGGGACTAGCGGGAGCTACAATGAGCAGTTCTTC.